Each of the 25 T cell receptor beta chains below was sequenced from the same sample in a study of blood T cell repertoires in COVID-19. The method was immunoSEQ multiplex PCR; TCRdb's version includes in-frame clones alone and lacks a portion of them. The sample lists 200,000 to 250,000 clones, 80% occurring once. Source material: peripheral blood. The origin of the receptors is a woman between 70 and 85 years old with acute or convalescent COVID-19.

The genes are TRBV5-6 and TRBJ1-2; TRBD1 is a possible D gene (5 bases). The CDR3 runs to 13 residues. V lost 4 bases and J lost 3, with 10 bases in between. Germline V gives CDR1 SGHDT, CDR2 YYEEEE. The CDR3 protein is CASSPGTHYGYTF. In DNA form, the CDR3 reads TGTGCCAGCAGCCCGGGGACTCACTATGGCTACACCTTC.

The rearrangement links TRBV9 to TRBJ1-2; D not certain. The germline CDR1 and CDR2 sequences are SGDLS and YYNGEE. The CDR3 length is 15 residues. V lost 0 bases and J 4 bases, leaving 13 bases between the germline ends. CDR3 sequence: CASSVDGSLGYGYTF. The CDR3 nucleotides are TGTGCCAGCAGCGTAGACGGTTCCCTTGGCTATGGCTACACCTTC.

CDR3 loop: CASRLQGASDSPLHF. The DNA for the CDR3 is TGTGCCAGCAGACTACAGGGGGCTAGTGATTCACCCCTCCACTTT. V gene TRBV7-9 combines with J gene TRBJ1-6; 9 nucleotides agree with TRBD1. This CDR3 has 15 amino acids. Germline-derived CDR1 and CDR2 are SEHNR and FQNEAQ (reference sequence). Trimming took 6 bases from V and 8 from J; bases not matched to a gene: 8.

Here the CDR3 reads CASGTGWNSPLHF. For the CDR3, the DNA is TGTGCCAGTGGGACAGGGTGGAATTCACCCCTCCACTTT. The rearrangement links TRBV18 to TRBJ1-6; TRBD1 matches at 9 bases. Per the germline V gene, CDR1 is KGHSH and CDR2 is LQKENI. With V trimmed by 9 bases and J by 7 bases, 4 bases remained unmatched. The CDR3 loop spans 13 amino acids.

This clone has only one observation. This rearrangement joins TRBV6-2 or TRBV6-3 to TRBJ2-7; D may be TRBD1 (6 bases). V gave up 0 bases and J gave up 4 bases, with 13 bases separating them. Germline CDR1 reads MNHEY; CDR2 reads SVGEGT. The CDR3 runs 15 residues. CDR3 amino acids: CASSYSAGQPYEQYF. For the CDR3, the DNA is TGTGCCAGCAGTTACTCGGCAGGACAGCCTTACGAGCAGTACTTC.

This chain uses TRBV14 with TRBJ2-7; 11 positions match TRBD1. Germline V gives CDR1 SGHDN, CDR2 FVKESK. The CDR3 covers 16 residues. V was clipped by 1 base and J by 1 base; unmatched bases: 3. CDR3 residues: CASSQGGQGASYEQYF. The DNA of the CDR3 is TGTGCCAGCAGCCAAGGAGGACAGGGGGCTTCCTACGAGCAGTACTTC.

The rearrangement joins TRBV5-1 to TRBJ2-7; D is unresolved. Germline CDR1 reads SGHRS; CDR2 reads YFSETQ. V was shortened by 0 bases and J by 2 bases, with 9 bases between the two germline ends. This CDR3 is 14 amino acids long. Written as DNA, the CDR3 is TGCGCCAGCAGCTTGGGTGCGGTTACCTACGAGCAGTACTTC. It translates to CASSLGAVTYEQYF.

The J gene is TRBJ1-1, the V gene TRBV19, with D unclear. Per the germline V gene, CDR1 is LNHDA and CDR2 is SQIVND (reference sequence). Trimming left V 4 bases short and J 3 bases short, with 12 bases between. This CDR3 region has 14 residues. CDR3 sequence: CASSNPSVDTEAFF. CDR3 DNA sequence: TGTGCCAGTAGTAACCCTTCAGTGGACACTGAAGCTTTCTTT.

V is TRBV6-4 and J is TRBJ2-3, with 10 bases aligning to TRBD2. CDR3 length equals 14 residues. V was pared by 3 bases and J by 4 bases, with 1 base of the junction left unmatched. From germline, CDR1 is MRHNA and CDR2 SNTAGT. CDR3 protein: CASSELAGSDTQYF. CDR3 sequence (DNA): TGTGCCAGCAGTGAACTAGCGGGGTCAGATACGCAGTATTTT.

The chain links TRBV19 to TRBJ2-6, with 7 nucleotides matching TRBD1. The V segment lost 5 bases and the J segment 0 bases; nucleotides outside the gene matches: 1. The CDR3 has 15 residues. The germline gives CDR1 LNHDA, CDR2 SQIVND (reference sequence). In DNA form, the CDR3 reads TGTGCCAGTAGTCGACAGGGCTCTGGGGCCAACGTCCTGACTTTC. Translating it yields CASSRQGSGANVLTF.

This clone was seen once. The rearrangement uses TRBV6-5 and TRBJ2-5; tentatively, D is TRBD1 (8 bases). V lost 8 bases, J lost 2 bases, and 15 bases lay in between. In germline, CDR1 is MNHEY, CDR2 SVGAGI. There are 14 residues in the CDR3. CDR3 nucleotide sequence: TGTGCCAGCGAAACAGGGGGGGGGCAAGAGACCCAGTACTTC. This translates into CASETGGGQETQYF.

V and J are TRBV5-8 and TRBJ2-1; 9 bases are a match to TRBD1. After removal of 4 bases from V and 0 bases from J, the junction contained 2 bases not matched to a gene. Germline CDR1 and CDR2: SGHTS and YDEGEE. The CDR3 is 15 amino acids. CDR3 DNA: TGTGCCAGCAGCCGACAGGGGGGCTCCTACAATGAGCAGTTCTTC. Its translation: CASSRQGGSYNEQFF.

The CDR3 sequence is CASRDGTGTDTQYF. The CDR3 DNA sequence: TGCGCCAGCAGAGACGGGACAGGCACAGATACGCAGTATTTT. The chain combines TRBV10-1 with TRBJ2-3, with 7 bases lining up with TRBD1. CDR1 and CDR2 from the germline V gene are WNHNN and SYGVQD (reference sequence). CDR3 size: 14 residues. Trimming removed 6 bases from V and 1 base from J; junction bases left unmatched: 4.

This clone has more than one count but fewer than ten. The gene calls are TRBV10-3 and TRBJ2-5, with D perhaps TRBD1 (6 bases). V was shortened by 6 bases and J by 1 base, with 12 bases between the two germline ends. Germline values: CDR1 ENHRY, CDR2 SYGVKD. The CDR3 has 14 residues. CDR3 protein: CAIRAGQLQETQYF. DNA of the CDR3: TGTGCCATCAGGGCAGGACAGCTCCAAGAGACCCAGTACTTC.

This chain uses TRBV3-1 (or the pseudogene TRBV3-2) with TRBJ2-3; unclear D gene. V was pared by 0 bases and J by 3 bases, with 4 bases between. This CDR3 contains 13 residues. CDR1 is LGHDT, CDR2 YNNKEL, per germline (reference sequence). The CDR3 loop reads CASSQDHTDTQYF. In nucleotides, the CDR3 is TGTGCCAGCAGCCAAGATCATACAGATACGCAGTATTTT.

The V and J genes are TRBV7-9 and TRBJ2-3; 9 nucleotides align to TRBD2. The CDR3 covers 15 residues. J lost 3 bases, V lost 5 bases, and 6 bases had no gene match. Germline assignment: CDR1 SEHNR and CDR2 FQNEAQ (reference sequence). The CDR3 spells CASSQAGGGTDTQYF. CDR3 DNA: TGTGCCAGCAGCCAAGCGGGGGGTGGTACAGATACGCAGTATTTT.

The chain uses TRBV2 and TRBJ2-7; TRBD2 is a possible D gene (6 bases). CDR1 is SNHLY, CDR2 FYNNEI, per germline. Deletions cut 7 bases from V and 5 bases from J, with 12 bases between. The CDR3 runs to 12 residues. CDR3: CASTYTGDEQYV. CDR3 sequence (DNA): TGTGCCAGCACCTACACGGGAGACGAGCAGTACGTC.

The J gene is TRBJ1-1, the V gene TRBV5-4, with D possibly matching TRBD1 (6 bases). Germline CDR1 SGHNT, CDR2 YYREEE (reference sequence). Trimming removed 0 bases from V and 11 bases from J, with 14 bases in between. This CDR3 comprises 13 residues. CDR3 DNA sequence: TGTGCCAGCAGCTTGGAAGGGGGGGCTCGGGCTTTCTTT. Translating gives CASSLEGGARAFF.

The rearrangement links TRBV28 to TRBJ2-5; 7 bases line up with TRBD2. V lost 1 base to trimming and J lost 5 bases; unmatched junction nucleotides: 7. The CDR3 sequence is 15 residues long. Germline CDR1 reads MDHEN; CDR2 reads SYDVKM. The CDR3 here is CASSLFAGDRETQYF. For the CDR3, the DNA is TGTGCCAGCAGTTTATTTGCGGGGGATAGGGAGACCCAGTACTTC.

The DNA of the CDR3 is TGTGCCAGCAGCTTAGCCAGGGGTTACGAGCAGTACTTC. It specifies CASSLARGYEQYF. The chain has TRBV7-2 and TRBJ2-7; D might be TRBD1 (6 bases). CDR3 length: 13 residues. Trimming took off 0 bases at V and 4 bases at J, with 7 bases between the two ends. Germline V gives CDR1 SGHTA, CDR2 FQGNSA.

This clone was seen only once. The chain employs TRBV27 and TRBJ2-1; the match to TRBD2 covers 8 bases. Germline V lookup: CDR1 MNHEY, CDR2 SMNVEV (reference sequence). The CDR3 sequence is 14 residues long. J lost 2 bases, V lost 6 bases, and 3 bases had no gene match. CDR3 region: CASSLGLAYNEQFF. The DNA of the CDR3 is TGTGCCAGCAGCTTGGGACTAGCCTACAATGAGCAGTTCTTC.

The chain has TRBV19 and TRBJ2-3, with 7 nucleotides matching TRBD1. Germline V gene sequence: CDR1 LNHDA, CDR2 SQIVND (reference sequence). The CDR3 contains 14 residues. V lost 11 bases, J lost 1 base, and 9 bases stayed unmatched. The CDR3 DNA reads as TGTGCCGGGCCACAGGGGCAAGGCACAGATACGCAGTATTTT. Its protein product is CAGPQGQGTDTQYF.

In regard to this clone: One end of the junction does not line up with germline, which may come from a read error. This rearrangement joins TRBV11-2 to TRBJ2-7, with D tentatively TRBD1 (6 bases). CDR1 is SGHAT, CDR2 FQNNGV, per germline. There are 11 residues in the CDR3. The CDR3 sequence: CASSLGQELYF. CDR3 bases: TGTGCCAGCAGCTTAGGACAGGAGCTGTACTTC. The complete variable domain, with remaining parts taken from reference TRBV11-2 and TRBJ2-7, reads EAGVAQSPRYKIIEKRQSVAFWCNPISGHATLYWYQQILGQGPKLLIQFQNNGVVDDSQLPKDRFSAERLKGVDSTLKIQPAKLEDSAVYLCASSLGQELYFGPGTRLTVT.

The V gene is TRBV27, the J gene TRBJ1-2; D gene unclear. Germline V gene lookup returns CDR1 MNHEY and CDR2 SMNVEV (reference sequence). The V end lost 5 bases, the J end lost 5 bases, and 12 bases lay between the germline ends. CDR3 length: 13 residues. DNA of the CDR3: TGTGCCAGCAGTCCACAGAATTCGTATGGCTACACCTTC. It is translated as CASSPQNSYGYTF.

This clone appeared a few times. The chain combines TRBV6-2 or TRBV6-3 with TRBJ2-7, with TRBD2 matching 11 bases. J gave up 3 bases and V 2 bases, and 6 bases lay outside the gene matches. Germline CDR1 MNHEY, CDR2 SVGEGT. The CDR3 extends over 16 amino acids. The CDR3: CASSYPGLAGYYEQYF. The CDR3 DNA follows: TGTGCCAGCAGTTACCCTGGACTAGCGGGCTACTACGAGCAGTACTTC.